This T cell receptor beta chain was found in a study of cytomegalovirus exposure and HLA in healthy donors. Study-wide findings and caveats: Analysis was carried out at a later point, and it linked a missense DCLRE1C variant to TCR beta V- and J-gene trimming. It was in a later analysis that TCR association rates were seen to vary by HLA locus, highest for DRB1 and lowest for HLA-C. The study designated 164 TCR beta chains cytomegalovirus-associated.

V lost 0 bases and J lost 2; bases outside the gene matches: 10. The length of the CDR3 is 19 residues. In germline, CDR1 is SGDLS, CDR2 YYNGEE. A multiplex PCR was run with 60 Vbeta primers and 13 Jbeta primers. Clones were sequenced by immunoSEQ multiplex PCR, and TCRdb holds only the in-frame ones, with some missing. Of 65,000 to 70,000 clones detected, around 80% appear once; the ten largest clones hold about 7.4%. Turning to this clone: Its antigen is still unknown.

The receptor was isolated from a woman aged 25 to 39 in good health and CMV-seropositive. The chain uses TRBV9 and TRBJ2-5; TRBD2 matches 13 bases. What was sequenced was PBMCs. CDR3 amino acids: CASSVGRLAGGGGQETQYF. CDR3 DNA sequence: TGTGCCAGCAGCGTAGGAAGACTAGCGGGAGGAGGCGGACAAGAGACCCAGTACTTC.